Presented here are 11 T cell receptor beta chains from one specimen sequenced in a study of blood T cell repertoires in COVID-19. Measured with immunoSEQ multiplex PCR; TCRdb has only the in-frame clones, and not every one. The sample has roughly 250,000 clones; about 88% are singletons. Material for sequencing was peripheral blood. These receptors all stem from a woman aged 40 to 55 who had recovered from COVID-19.

The V call is TRBV27, the J call TRBJ2-5, with 16 bases fitting TRBD2. CDR1 is MNHEY and CDR2 is SMNVEV in the germline V gene (reference sequence). CDR3 size: 18 residues. The J segment lost 4 bases and the V segment lost 5 bases, leaving 10 bases of the junction unmatched. The CDR3 here is CASSSSGLAGGLGETQYF. The DNA of the CDR3 is TGTGCCAGCAGTAGCTCGGGACTAGCGGGGGGGCTGGGAGAGACCCAGTACTTC.

The rearrangement uses TRBV9 and TRBJ2-7; D possibly corresponds to TRBD1 (6 bases). Germline-derived CDR1 and CDR2 are SGDLS and YYNGEE. V was clipped by 3 bases and J by 7 bases, with 14 bases between them. This CDR3 is 13 amino acids long. The CDR3 region is CASSGDTWGEQYF. Here the CDR3 DNA reads TGTGCCAGCAGCGGGGACACCTGGGGGGAGCAGTACTTC.

In its sample, this clone was seen once. V is TRBV29-1 and J is TRBJ2-3; the D is unclear. Trimming left V 5 bases short and J 3 bases short, with 12 bases between. CDR3 size: 13 residues. Looked up from germline, CDR1 is SQVTM and CDR2 is ANQGSEA. CDR3 protein: CSVQWLETDTQYF. The CDR3 bases are TGCAGCGTTCAATGGTTGGAGACAGATACGCAGTATTTT.

This chain joins TRBV13 and TRBJ2-5, with 10 bases fitting TRBD2. CDR1 and CDR2 from the germline V gene are PRHDT and FYEKMQ (reference sequence). This CDR3 is built from 14 residues. The junction had 3 bases not matched to a gene; V was cut back by 5 bases and J by 3 bases. The CDR3 DNA reads as TGTGCCAGCAGCATCAGCGGGGGGGAAGAGACCCAGTACTTC. This gives the protein CASSISGGEETQYF.

The chain carries TRBV9 and TRBJ2-5, with TRBD2 matching 11 bases. J was trimmed by 3 bases and V by 2 bases; bases with no gene match: 6. The germline V gene encodes CDR1 SGDLS and CDR2 YYNGEE. This CDR3 contains 16 residues. CDR3 DNA: TGTGCCAGCAGCGTTTCTTTAGCGGGGGGGGAAGAGACCCAGTACTTC. Encoded protein: CASSVSLAGGEETQYF.

This chain connects TRBV7-3 to TRBJ2-7, with 8 bases aligning to TRBD2. Germline V gives CDR1 SGHTA, CDR2 FQGTGA. V shed 0 bases, J shed 6 bases, and the junction held 7 bases outside the gene matches. CDR3 length: 15 residues. CDR3 loop: CASSLTGGVLGEQYF. The CDR3 DNA follows: TGTGCCAGCAGCTTAACCGGGGGGGTTCTTGGCGAGCAGTACTTC.

The V call is TRBV24-1, the J call TRBJ2-3; D is possibly TRBD1 (6 bases). This CDR3 comprises 16 residues. Germline V gene data show CDR1 as KGHDR and CDR2 as SFDVKD. V gave up 7 bases and J gave up 4 bases, with 20 bases separating them. The CDR3 region has the DNA TGTGCCACCAGCGACCCCCGTACAGGGTCTGCAGATACGCAGTATTTT. It encodes CATSDPRTGSADTQYF.

This clone was seen only once. V usage is TRBV6-5 and J usage is TRBJ2-7, with 10 bases fitting TRBD1. CDR1 and CDR2 from the germline V gene are MNHEY and SVGAGI. This CDR3 contains 15 residues. With V trimmed by 7 bases and J by 7 bases, 13 bases remained unmatched. As DNA, the CDR3 is TGTGCCAGCACTCCGGGACAGGGGTTCTACAATGAGCAGTACTTC. Its protein is CASTPGQGFYNEQYF.

This clone was observed many times. The rearrangement links TRBV30 to TRBJ2-7; TRBD1 matches 7 bases. Germline CDR1 reads GTSNPN; CDR2 reads SVGIG (reference sequence). The CDR3 is 14 amino acids. Germline trimming cut 2 bases from V and 3 bases from J; bases unmatched to any gene: 7. The CDR3 reads CAWSPQDRSYEQYF. For the CDR3, the DNA is TGTGCCTGGAGTCCACAGGACAGGAGCTACGAGCAGTACTTC.

This clone was picked up a small number of times. The J gene is TRBJ2-3, the V gene TRBV9, with D maybe TRBD1 (5 bases). This CDR3 comprises 15 residues. V lost 0 bases to trimming and J lost 1 base, with 9 bases between them. Germline CDR1 SGDLS, CDR2 YYNGEE. Written as DNA, the CDR3 is TGTGCCAGCAGCGTAGCCCCGACAGGCACAGATACGCAGTATTTT. Translated: CASSVAPTGTDTQYF.

The V call is TRBV11-3, the J call TRBJ2-1, with 13 bases matching TRBD2. Trimming removed 4 bases from V and 5 bases from J; junction bases left unmatched: 2. Germline CDR1 reads SGHNT; CDR2 reads YENEEA. The CDR3 totals 15 residues. CDR3 sequence reads: CASSSGLAGDNEQFF. CDR3 nucleotides: TGTGCCAGCAGCTCCGGACTAGCGGGGGACAATGAGCAGTTCTTC. Filled out from reference TRBV11-3 and TRBJ2-1, the complete variable domain reads EAGVVQSPRYKIIEKKQPVAFWCNPISGHNTLYWYLQNLGQGPELLIRYENEEAVDDSQLPKDRFSAERLKGVDSTLKIQPAELGDSAVYLCASSSGLAGDNEQFFGPGTRLTVL.